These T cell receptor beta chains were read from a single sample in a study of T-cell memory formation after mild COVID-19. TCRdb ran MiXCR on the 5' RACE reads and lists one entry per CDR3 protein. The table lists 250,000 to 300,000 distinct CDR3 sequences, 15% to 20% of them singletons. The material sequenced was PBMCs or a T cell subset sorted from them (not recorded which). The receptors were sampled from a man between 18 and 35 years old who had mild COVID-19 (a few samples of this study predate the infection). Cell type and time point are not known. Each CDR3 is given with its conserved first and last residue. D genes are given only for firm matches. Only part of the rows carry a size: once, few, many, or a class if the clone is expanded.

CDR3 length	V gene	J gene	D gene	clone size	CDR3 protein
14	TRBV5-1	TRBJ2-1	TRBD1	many	CASRTGTEYNEQFF
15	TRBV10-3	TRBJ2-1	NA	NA	CAISDPPRGYNEQFF
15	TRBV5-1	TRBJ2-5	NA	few	CASSSHLQSQETQYF
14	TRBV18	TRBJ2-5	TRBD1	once	CASSSGTGQETQYF
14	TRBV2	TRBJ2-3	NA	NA	CASSGSSSTDTQYF
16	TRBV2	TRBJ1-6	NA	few	CASSEAQHKNNSPLHF
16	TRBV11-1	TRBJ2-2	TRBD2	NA	CASSLGRGFNTGELFF
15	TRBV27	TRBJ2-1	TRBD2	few	CASSFGGAPYNEQFF
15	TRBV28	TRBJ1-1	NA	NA	CASSFGGLPYTEAFF
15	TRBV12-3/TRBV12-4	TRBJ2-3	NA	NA	CASRLGDWGTDTQYF
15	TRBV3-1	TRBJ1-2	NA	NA	CASSQGPRPNYGYTF
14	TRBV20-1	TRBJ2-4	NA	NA	CSARELDAKNIQYF
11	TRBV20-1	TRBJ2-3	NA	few	CSARPSDTQYF
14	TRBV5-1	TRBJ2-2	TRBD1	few	CASSQRTGTGELFF
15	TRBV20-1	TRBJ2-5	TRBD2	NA	CSARVAGGDLETQYF
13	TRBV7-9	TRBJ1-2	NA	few	CASSLGSSYGYTF
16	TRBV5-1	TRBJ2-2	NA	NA	CASSLAPGANTGELFF
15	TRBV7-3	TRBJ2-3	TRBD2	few	CASSSAGGLVDTQYF
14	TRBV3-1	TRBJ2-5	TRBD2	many	CASIKAGGQETQYF
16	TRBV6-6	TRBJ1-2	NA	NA	CASSQRGGSPNYGYTF
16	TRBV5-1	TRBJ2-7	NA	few	CASSLPHRAEVGEQYF
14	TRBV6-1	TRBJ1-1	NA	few	CASSEHRINTEAFF
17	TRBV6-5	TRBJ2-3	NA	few	CASSYGQTGTSTDTQYF
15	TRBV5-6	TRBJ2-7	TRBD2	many	CASSSPTSGVYEQYF
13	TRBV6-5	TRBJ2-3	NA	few	CASRVTDTDTQYF
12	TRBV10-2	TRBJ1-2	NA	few	CASSALGYGYTF
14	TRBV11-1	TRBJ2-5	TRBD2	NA	CASSSGGTQETQYF
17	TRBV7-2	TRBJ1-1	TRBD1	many	CASSLVPQGVGNTEAFF
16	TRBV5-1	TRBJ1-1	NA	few	CASSLGAIGGSVNAFF
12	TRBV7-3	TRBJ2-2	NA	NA	CASNNGGGELFF
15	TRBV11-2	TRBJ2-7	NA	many	CASSTGAGVSYEQYF
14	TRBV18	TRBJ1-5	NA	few	CASSPAGGSQPQHF
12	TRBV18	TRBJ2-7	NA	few	CASSPGEYEQYF
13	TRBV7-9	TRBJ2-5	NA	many	CASSPRAQETQYF
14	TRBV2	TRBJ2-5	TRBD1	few	CAETEQGTSETQYF
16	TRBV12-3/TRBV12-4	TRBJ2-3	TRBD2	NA	CASSLEAGGWKDTQYF
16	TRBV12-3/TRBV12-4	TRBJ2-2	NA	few	CASSTSGARLTGELFF
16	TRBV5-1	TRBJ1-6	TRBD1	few	CASSSDSGTGVSPLHF
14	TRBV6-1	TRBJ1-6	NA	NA	CASRKGTAGSPLHF
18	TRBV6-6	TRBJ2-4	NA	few	CASSYSGQSGGAKNIQYF
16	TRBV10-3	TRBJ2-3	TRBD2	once	CAISQPSGAPSGTQYF
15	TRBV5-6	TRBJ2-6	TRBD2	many	CASSPGLSGANVLTF
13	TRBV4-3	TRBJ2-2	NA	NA	CASSREGTGELFF
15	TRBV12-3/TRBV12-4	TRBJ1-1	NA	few	CASTNDPGHYTEAFF
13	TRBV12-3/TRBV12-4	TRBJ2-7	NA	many	CASSENRPYEQYF
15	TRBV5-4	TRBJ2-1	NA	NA	CASSSGTASYNEQFF
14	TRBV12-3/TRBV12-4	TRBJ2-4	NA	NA	CASSYGSAKNIQYF
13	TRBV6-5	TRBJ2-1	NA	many	CASSPGRRGDGIF
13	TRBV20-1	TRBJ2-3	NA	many	CSATGTPGDTQYF
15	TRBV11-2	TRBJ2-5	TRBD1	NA	CASSLDRDRAETQYF
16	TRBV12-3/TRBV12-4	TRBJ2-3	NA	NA	CASSPLGGGLTDTQYF
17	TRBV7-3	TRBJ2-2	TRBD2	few	CASSLGLAGTNTGELFF
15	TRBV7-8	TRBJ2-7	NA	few	CASSLAGLGGYEQYF
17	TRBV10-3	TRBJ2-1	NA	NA	CAIASGQRLMAYNEQFF
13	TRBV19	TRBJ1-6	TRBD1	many	CASGQGGNSPLHF
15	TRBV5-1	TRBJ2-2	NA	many	CASSLEAGNTGELFF
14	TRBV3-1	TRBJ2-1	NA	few	CASSQDLSRIEQFF
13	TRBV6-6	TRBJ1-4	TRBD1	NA	CASIGRGPEKLFF